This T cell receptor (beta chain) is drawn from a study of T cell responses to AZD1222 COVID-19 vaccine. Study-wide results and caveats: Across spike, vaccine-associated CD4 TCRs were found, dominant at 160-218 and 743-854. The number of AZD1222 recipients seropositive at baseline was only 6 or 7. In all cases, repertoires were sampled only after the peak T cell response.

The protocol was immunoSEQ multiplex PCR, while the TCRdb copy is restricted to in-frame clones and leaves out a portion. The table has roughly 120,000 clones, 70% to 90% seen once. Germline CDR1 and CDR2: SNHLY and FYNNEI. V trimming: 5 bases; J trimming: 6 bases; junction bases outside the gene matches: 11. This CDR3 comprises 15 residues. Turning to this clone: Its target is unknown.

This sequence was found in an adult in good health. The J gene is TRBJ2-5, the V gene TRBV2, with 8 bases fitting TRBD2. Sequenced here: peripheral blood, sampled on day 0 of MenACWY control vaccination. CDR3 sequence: CASSSATSVGKTQYF. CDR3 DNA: TGTGCCAGCAGTTCGGCGACTAGCGTGGGTAAGACCCAGTACTTC.